This TCR beta chain was obtained from a study of human thymus T cells. Generated by immunoSEQ multiplex PCR, the TCRdb table keeps only in-frame clones and is missing some. Of about 60,000 clones listed, about 93% are singletons. Trimming took off 0 bases at V and 4 bases at J, with 9 bases between the two ends. Germline CDR1 and CDR2: PRHDT and FYEKMQ (reference sequence). This CDR3 contains 14 residues. The V and J genes are TRBV13 and TRBJ1-1, with D unclear. This TCR came from a boy in the first two years of life with a congenital heart defect but otherwise immunologically healthy. Source material: blood. This chain's CDR3 is CASSLGAGLTEAFF. The CDR3 DNA sequence: TGTGCCAGCAGCTTAGGGGCGGGCCTCACTGAAGCTTTCTTT.